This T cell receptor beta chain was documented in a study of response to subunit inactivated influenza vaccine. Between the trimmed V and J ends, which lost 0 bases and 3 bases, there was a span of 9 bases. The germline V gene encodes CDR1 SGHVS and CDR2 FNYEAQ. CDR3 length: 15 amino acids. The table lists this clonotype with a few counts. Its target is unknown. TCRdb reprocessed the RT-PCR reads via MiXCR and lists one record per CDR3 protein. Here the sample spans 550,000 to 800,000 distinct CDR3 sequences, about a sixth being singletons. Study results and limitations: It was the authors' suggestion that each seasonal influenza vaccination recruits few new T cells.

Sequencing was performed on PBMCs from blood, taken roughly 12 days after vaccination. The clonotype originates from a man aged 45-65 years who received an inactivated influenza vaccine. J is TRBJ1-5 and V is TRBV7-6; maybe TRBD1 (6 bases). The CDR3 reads CASSLAGQHNQPQHF. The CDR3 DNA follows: TGTGCCAGCAGCTTAGCCGGACAGCACAATCAGCCCCAGCATTTT. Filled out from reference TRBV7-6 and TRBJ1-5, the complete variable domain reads GAGVSQSPRYKVTKRGQDVALRCDPISGHVSLYWYRQALGQGPEFLTYFNYEAQQDKSGLPNDRFSAERPEGSISTLTIQRTEQRDSAMYRCASSLAGQHNQPQHFGDGTRLSIL.